Each of the 12 T cell receptor beta chains below was sequenced from the same sample in a study of blood T cell repertoires in COVID-19. Profiling relied on immunoSEQ multiplex PCR, and the TCRdb table lists in-frame clones only, not all of them. Seen here are over 150,000 clones, about 95% observed once, and the top ten hold about 0.76%. The sample consisted of peripheral blood. These receptors all come from a young man with COVID-19, enrolled during active disease.

The genes are TRBV19 and TRBJ2-1; the D gene is possibly TRBD2 (6 bases). The CDR3 runs to 15 residues. Trimming removed 8 bases at V and 0 bases at J, with 14 bases between. Germline lookup yields CDR1 LNHDA and CDR2 SQIVND (reference sequence). CDR3 sequence (DNA): TGTGCCAGTCAAAATCGGGGGAACTCCTACAATGAGCAGTTCTTC. Its protein product is CASQNRGNSYNEQFF.

The J gene is TRBJ1-2, the V gene TRBV11-2, with a weak D call TRBD1 (5 bases). CDR3 length equals 13 residues. With 5 bases removed from V and 5 bases from J, the gap between germline ends came to 12 bases. The germline V gene has CDR1 SGHAT and CDR2 FQNNGV. CDR3 amino acids: CASSDIQAYGYTF. CDR3 sequence (DNA): TGTGCCAGCAGCGATATACAGGCGTATGGCTACACCTTC.

The chain joins TRBV12-3 or TRBV12-4 to TRBJ1-2, with D tentatively TRBD1 (5 bases). CDR3 size: 13 residues. Trimming left V 3 bases short and J 5 bases short, with 10 bases between. This CDR3 reads CASSFAGSYGYTF. The CDR3 bases are TGTGCCAGCAGTTTTGCAGGGTCGTATGGCTACACCTTC.

The chain employs TRBV27 and TRBJ2-1; 9 bases match TRBD2. The CDR3 runs to 15 residues. Germline V gene data show CDR1 as MNHEY and CDR2 as SMNVEV (reference sequence). The ends lost 3 bases at V and 8 bases at J; junction bases unmatched: 8. As DNA, the CDR3 is TGTGCCAGCAGTTTGAGCGGGGGGTTGTTTTATGAGCAGTTCTTC. It encodes CASSLSGGLFYEQFF.

The chain is built from TRBV15 and TRBJ2-5, with D perhaps TRBD1 (6 bases). Trimming left V 4 bases short and J 2 bases short, with 17 bases between. This CDR3 has 16 amino acids. In germline, CDR1 is LNHNV, CDR2 YYDKDF (reference sequence). The CDR3 is CATSNNRGQQQETQYF. The CDR3, as DNA: TGTGCCACCAGCAACAACCGCGGACAGCAGCAAGAGACCCAGTACTTC.

The rearrangement joins TRBV3-1 (or the pseudogene TRBV3-2) to TRBJ1-1, with unresolved D. Trimming removed 8 bases from V and 1 base from J, with 5 bases in between. The CDR3 length is 11 residues. Germline loops: CDR1 LGHDT, CDR2 YNNKEL (reference sequence). This CDR3 reads CASSWNTEAFF. The CDR3 DNA follows: TGTGCCAGCTCCTGGAACACTGAAGCTTTCTTT.

The chain links TRBV19 to TRBJ2-1, with D possibly TRBD2 on 6 matching bases. Between the trimmed V and J ends, which lost 3 bases and 8 bases, there was a span of 14 bases. The CDR3 length is 14 residues. The germline CDR1 and CDR2 sequences are LNHDA and SQIVND (reference sequence). CDR3 coding DNA: TGTGCCAGTAGTATGACCCCGGGGGTCGATGAGCAGTTCTTC. Protein product: CASSMTPGVDEQFF.

The chain combines TRBV11-2 with TRBJ2-2; D not certain. The CDR3 is made up of 13 amino acids. CDR1 and CDR2 (germline): SGHAT, FQNNGV. Trimming pared 3 bases from V and 3 bases from J, leaving 5 bases between. The CDR3 DNA reads as TGTGCCAGCAGCTTTGGGCACACCGGGGAGCTGTTTTTT. As protein: CASSFGHTGELFF.

The rearrangement links TRBV25-1 to TRBJ1-2; 9 bases line up with TRBD1. This CDR3 has 15 residues. Germline V CDR1 and CDR2: MGHDK, SYGVNS. V shed 5 bases, J shed 3 bases, and the junction held 7 bases outside the gene matches. The CDR3 loop is CASSRGTGLDYGYTF. CDR3 in DNA: TGTGCCAGCAGTAGGGGGACAGGGTTGGACTATGGCTACACCTTC.

The genes are TRBV29-1 and TRBJ1-1; D is unresolved. Germline V gene sequence: CDR1 SQVTM, CDR2 ANQGSEA. Trimming stripped 0 bases from V and 4 bases from J, with 12 bases between. This CDR3 has 14 amino acids. CDR3 bases: TGCAGCGTTGAAGAGGTACCGAGCGGCACTGAAGCTTTCTTT. Translation: CSVEEVPSGTEAFF.

This chain connects TRBV6-5 to TRBJ1-1; D not certain. The CDR3 is 10 residues long. Between the trimmed V and J ends, which lost 6 bases and 10 bases, there was a span of 9 bases. Germline V gene data show CDR1 as MNHEY and CDR2 as SVGAGI. The CDR3 region is CASREGLAFF. CDR3 DNA: TGTGCCAGCAGGGAGGGTCTAGCTTTCTTT.

This chain joins TRBV2 and TRBJ2-4, with unresolved D. Per the germline V gene, CDR1 is SNHLY and CDR2 is FYNNEI. The V and J ends lost 3 bases and 1 base respectively, with 10 bases between them. The CDR3 sequence is 15 residues long. CDR3 residues: CASSERILAKNIQYF. In DNA form, the CDR3 reads TGTGCCAGCAGTGAGCGGATTCTGGCCAAAAACATTCAGTACTTC.